These T cell receptor beta chains were read from a single sample in a study of shared clonotypes between healthy human individuals. Data came from immunoSEQ multiplex PCR; TCRdb stores just in-frame clones and leaves some out. The sample shows about 1,800,000 clones, about 94% of them seen only once. Sample: naive CD8+ T cells sorted from blood. These receptors came from a man between 18 and 35 years old in good health. The CDR3 runs from the conserved cysteine through the conserved F or W. Fields, in order: CDR3 DNA, CDR3 protein, J gene, V gene, D gene, clone size. D genes are given only for firm matches. Only part of the rows carry a size: once, few, many, or a class if the clone is expanded.

TGTGCCTGGAGTAAAGGTACCAGCACAGATACGCAGTATTTT,CAWSKGTSTDTQYF,TRBJ2-3,TRBV30,.,.
TGCGCCAGCAGCTTGTCATATAACACTGAAGCTTTCTTT,CASSLSYNTEAFF,TRBJ1-1,TRBV5-1,.,.
TGTGCCAGCAGCCTCAGCGGGGGGGCCCACAATGAGCAGTTCTTC,CASSLSGGAHNEQFF,TRBJ2-1,TRBV7-3,TRBD2,.
TGTGCCAGCACCGGGGACACGAACACCGGGGAGCTGTTTTTT,CASTGDTNTGELFF,TRBJ2-2,TRBV6-5,.,.
TGTGCCAGCAGCGTAGCTAGGTCTAGCACAGATACGCAGTATTTT,CASSVARSSTDTQYF,TRBJ2-3,TRBV9,.,.
TGCGCCAGCAGCTTGGGACAGGGGGCGACCACCGGGGAGCTGTTTTTT,CASSLGQGATTGELFF,TRBJ2-2,TRBV5-1,TRBD1,.
TGCAGCGTTGCCACCGGGACAGGGTACTCCTACGAGCAGTACTTC,CSVATGTGYSYEQYF,TRBJ2-7,TRBV29-1,TRBD1,.
TGTGCCAGCAGCTCTTTATCGTTACAAGAGACCCAGTACTTC,CASSSLSLQETQYF,TRBJ2-5,TRBV5-4,.,.
TGCGCCAGCAGCTTGTGGCCGGTGAATCAGCCCCAGCATTTT,CASSLWPVNQPQHF,TRBJ1-5,TRBV5-1,.,.
TGTGCCAGCTGGGGACTAGCGGGACCTTACAATGAGCAGTTCTTC,CASWGLAGPYNEQFF,TRBJ2-1,TRBV2,TRBD2,.
TGTGCCAGCAGTGAGGACCTTGCCCCCTACGAGCAGTACTTC,CASSEDLAPYEQYF,TRBJ2-7,TRBV6-1,.,.
TGTGCCAGCAGCTTGGCCCCGGAGGGGGCCGGGGAGCTGTTTTTT,CASSLAPEGAGELFF,TRBJ2-2,TRBV5-4,.,.
TGTGCCTGGACTACCTTAGTGAGCGGGGGAGAGACCCAGTACTTC,CAWTTLVSGGETQYF,TRBJ2-5,TRBV30,TRBD2,once
TGTGCCAGCAGTGCAGAGGGCAGGACGGGCTACGAGCAGTACTTC,CASSAEGRTGYEQYF,TRBJ2-7,TRBV28,.,.
TGTGCCAGTAGGTATGATGGGACAATGAACACTGAAGCTTTCTTT,CASRYDGTMNTEAFF,TRBJ1-1,TRBV19,.,.
TGTGCCAGCAGTTTCCTCCAAGGGGCGGTGGGATACAATGAGCAGTTCTTC,CASSFLQGAVGYNEQFF,TRBJ2-1,TRBV27,.,once
TGCAGTGCTAGCGATGACCTGGAAGCTTTCTTT,CSASDDLEAFF,TRBJ1-1,TRBV20-1,.,.
TGCGCCAGCAGCCTCGGATGGGGGCGGAACACTGAAGCTTTCTTT,CASSLGWGRNTEAFF,TRBJ1-1,TRBV4-1,.,.
TGTGCCAGCAGTTTATCAGCGTTAATGGGCGAGCAGTACTTC,CASSLSALMGEQYF,TRBJ2-7,TRBV27,.,.
TGTGCCAGCAGTGACCACAGGGGTAGCGAGCAGTACTTC,CASSDHRGSEQYF,TRBJ2-7,TRBV28,TRBD1,.
TGTGCCTGGAGCCAGGGCACTGAAGCTTTCTTT,CAWSQGTEAFF,TRBJ1-1,TRBV30,.,.
TGCGCCAGCAGCCAAGCGCTGCCAGGGTCTTTGGCTGGAAACACCATATATTTT,CASSQALPGSLAGNTIYF,TRBJ1-3,TRBV4-1,.,.
TGCGCCAGCAGCGAACTAGTGAGGAGGGAGACCCAGTACTTC,CASSELVRRETQYF,TRBJ2-5,TRBV10-2,.,.
TGTGCCAGCAGGGAGGGTTTAGAGCCCCAGCATTTT,CASREGLEPQHF,TRBJ1-5,TRBV28,.,.
TGTGCCAGCAGCCAGCCACCGGGACAGGCGATCACTGAAGCTTTCTTT,CASSQPPGQAITEAFF,TRBJ1-1,TRBV7-9,TRBD1,.
TGTGCCAGCAGTTACTCGACCGGCAGGGTGGACGAGCAGTACTTC,CASSYSTGRVDEQYF,TRBJ2-7,TRBV6-6,.,.
TGTGCCAGTAGTATAGGAATACCGGTCTCCTACAATGAGCAGTTCTTC,CASSIGIPVSYNEQFF,TRBJ2-1,TRBV19,.,.
TGTGCCAGCAGCCAAGTGTTCCCCGACGAGCAGTACTTC,CASSQVFPDEQYF,TRBJ2-7,TRBV4-2,.,.
TGTGCCAGCAGTTCGCCAGGCTACACTGAAGCTTTCTTT,CASSSPGYTEAFF,TRBJ1-1,TRBV6-5,.,.
TGTGCCAGCACCCAGGGGGGTGTAGATGGCTACACCTTC,CASTQGGVDGYTF,TRBJ1-2,TRBV6-5,TRBD1,.
TGTGCCAGCAGCTTTAGAGGGGGGAATGAGCAGTTCTTC,CASSFRGGNEQFF,TRBJ2-1,TRBV5-4,.,.
TGTGCCAGCAGCCCTCTAGCGTCCTACGAGCAGTACTTC,CASSPLASYEQYF,TRBJ2-7,TRBV7-9,.,.
TGCGCCAGCAGCCCTACGAGAGGGAATGCCGGGGAGCTGTTTTTT,CASSPTRGNAGELFF,TRBJ2-2,TRBV4-3,.,.
TGTGCCAGCATCTCGGGACTAGGGGTGGAGACCCAGTACTTC,CASISGLGVETQYF,TRBJ2-5,TRBV28,TRBD2,.
TGCGCCAGCAGCTCTCGGGGGGGCCATATTTATGAGCAGTTCTTC,CASSSRGGHIYEQFF,TRBJ2-1,TRBV5-1,TRBD2,.
TGTGCCAGCAGTGAAAACCCAGGGAACTATGGCTACACCTTC,CASSENPGNYGYTF,TRBJ1-2,TRBV2,.,.
TGTGCCAGCGAGGAGAGCTCCTACAATGAGCAGTTCTTC,CASEESSYNEQFF,TRBJ2-1,TRBV13,.,.
TGTGCCAGCAGCTCCTCTAGCGGGGCCCAGTACGAGCAGTACTTC,CASSSSSGAQYEQYF,TRBJ2-7,TRBV5-6,TRBD2,few
TGTGCCAGCACCAAGGGACAGGGTGATTATCAGCCCCAGCATTTT,CASTKGQGDYQPQHF,TRBJ1-5,TRBV6-5,TRBD1,.
TGTGCCAGCAGGCCCCTAGCGCGATACGAGCAGTACTTC,CASRPLARYEQYF,TRBJ2-7,TRBV6-5,.,.
TGTGCCAGCAGTGATGGACAGGGGGATGGCTACACCTTC,CASSDGQGDGYTF,TRBJ1-2,TRBV28,TRBD1,.
TGTGCCAGCAGCTTGGCGGAGGGGGAGGACTATGGCTACACCTTC,CASSLAEGEDYGYTF,TRBJ1-2,TRBV7-8,.,.
TGTGCCAGCAGTTCGGCGGGGGTGGTAGATACGCAGTATTTT,CASSSAGVVDTQYF,TRBJ2-3,TRBV6-5,TRBD2,.